This TCR beta chain was profiled in a study of shared clonotypes between healthy human individuals. The method was immunoSEQ multiplex PCR; TCRdb's version includes in-frame clones alone and lacks a portion of them. The sample comprises about 610,000 clones, roughly 97% of which are singletons, and less than 0.065% rests with the top ten. V was cut by 5 bases and J by 0 bases, with 11 bases left in between. The CDR3 is 15 residues long. The germline V gene encodes CDR1 MNHNS and CDR2 SASEGT. The clonotype was recovered from a woman in her 30s in good health. The chain uses TRBV6-1 and TRBJ1-5, with TRBD1 as a possible D gene (5 bases). Sequencing was carried out using naive CD4+ T cells sorted from blood. Subset meaning: CD45RA+ positively selected. The CDR3 loop is CASSFGHHSNQPQHF. The CDR3 DNA reads TGTGCCAGCAGTTTCGGACACCATAGCAATCAGCCCCAGCATTTT.